The T cell receptor (beta chain) described here comes from a study of vaccination and CD4 T cells after COVID-19. Whole-study context: Overlapping peptides covering the spike proteins of SARS-CoV-2, HCoV-NL63, HCoV-OC43 and HCoV-229E were added to stimulate cells. Every culture used as a control got a CEFX pool, an HIV-1 Nef pool, or no peptide. Study-level points and caveats: There was no significant change from roughly 21 to 40 median reactive clonotypes.

Treatment in this sample: roughly 10-day PBMC culture with coronavirus spike peptide pools or control peptides (ViraFEST assay). Before the COVID-19 pandemic (2011-2018), CD4+ T cells were obtained from the unexposed donor. Expanded clonotypes were found by TCR sequencing after peptide-pool stimulation (ViraFEST). Sequenced with the Oncomine TCR Beta short-read assay was DNA taken from cultured CD4+ T cells. Using the QIAamp micro DNA kit, genomic DNA was extracted from the CD4+ T cells that had been cultured. TCRdb reprocessed the PCR reads with MiXCR, giving one entry per CDR3 protein. Here the sample spans some 10,000 distinct CDR3 sequences, 28% being singletons. This clonotype is medium-sized within its sample. The antigen remains unidentified. The TCR originated in a human donor in good health. Sequenced material: CD4+ T cells from blood, cultured in vitro.

As DNA, the CDR3 is TGTGCCACCAGCATCGGGTGGATAAACACTGAAGCTTTCTTT. It codes for CATSIGWINTEAFF. V is TRBV15 and J is TRBJ1-1, with no clear D. CDR1 and CDR2 from the germline V gene are LNHNV and YYDKDF (reference sequence). The V gene lost 4 bases and the J gene lost 2 bases, with 11 bases spanning the gap. The CDR3 is 14 amino acids.